The sequence of this T cell receptor beta chain was determined in a study of T cells after yellow fever vaccination. About the study: Those fractions that held only low numbers of cells were prepared using the SMART-Seq v4 Ultra Low Input RNA kit. Study-level findings and limits: CD4 and CD8 compartments shared a small share of clonotypes. A large majority of primary-vaccination clones showed up again after the booster (about 97% CD4, about 90% CD8).

With regard to this clonotype: Antigen specificity is unknown.

The CDR3 is made up of 15 amino acids. The germline CDR1 and CDR2 sequences are MNHEY and SVGEGT. V shed 3 bases and J 7 bases; nucleotides not matched to a gene: 8. TCRdb processed the 5' RACE reads anew with MiXCR; each CDR3 protein has one entry. The sample has 150,000 to 200,000 distinct CDR3 sequences; roughly 9% are singletons. The chain has TRBV6-2 or TRBV6-3 and TRBJ2-1, with 8 bases lining up with TRBD1. Sequencing was performed on CD8+ T cells sorted from PBMCs, taken 45 days after the yellow fever booster vaccination. The receptor was isolated from a man younger than 35 who received the YFV17D yellow fever vaccine. As DNA, the CDR3 is TGTGCCAGCAGTTATAGGCACAGGGGGTCGAATGAGCAGTTCTTC. Residues: CASSYRHRGSNEQFF.